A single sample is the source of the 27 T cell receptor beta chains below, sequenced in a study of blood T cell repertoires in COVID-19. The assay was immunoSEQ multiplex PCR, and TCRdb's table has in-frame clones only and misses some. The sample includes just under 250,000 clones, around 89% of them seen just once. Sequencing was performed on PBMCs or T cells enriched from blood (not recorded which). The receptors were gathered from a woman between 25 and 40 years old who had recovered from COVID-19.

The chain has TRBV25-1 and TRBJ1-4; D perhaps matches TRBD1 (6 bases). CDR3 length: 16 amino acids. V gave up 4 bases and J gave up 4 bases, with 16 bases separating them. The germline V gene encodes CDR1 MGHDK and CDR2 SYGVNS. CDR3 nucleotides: TGTGCCAGCAGTGGAACCGGACAGTCCCGTAATGAAAAACTGTTTTTT. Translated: CASSGTGQSRNEKLFF. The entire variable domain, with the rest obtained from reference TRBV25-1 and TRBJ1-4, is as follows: EADIYQTPRYLVIGTGKKITLECSQTMGHDKMYWYQQDPGMELHLIHYSYGVNSTEKGDLSSESTVSRIRTEHFPLTLESARPSHTSQYLCASSGTGQSRNEKLFFGSGTQLSVL.

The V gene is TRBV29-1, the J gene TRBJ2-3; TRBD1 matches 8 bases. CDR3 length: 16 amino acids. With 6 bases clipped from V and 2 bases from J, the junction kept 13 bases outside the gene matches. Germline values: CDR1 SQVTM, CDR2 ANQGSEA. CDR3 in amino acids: CSVHMGTGVFTDTQYF. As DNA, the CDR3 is TGCAGCGTCCATATGGGGACAGGCGTATTCACAGATACGCAGTATTTT.

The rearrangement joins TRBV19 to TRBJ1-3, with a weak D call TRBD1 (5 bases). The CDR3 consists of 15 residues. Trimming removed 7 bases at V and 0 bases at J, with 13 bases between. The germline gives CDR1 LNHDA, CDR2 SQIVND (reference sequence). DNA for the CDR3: TGTGCCAGTAAGGACACCTGGCTCTCTGGAAACACCATATATTTT. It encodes CASKDTWLSGNTIYF.

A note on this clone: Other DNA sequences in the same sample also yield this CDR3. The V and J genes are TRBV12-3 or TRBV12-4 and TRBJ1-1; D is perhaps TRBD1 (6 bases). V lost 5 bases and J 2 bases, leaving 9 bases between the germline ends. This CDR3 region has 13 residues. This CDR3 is CASSLQGNTEAFF. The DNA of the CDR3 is TGTGCCAGCAGTCTACAGGGAAACACTGAAGCTTTCTTT.

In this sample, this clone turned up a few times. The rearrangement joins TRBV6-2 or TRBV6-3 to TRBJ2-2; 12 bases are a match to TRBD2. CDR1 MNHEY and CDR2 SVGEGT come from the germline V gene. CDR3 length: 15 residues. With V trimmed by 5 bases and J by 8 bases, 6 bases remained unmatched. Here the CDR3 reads CASSPLAGGTGELFF. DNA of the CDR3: TGTGCCAGCAGTCCCCTAGCGGGAGGGACAGGGGAGCTGTTTTTT.

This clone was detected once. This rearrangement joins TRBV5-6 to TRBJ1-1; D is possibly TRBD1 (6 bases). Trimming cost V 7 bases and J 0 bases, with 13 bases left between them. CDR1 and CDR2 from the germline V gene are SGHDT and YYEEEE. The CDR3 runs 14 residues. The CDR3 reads CASGRGGLNTEAFF. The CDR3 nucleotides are TGTGCCAGCGGTCGCGGGGGCCTGAACACTGAAGCTTTCTTT.

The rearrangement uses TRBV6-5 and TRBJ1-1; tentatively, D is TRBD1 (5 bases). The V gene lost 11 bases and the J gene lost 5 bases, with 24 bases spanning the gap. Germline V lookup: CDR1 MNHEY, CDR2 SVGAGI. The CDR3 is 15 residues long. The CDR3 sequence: CAGDFGAGPGTEAFF. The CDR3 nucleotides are TGTGCCGGGGACTTCGGGGCAGGGCCGGGGACTGAAGCTTTCTTT.

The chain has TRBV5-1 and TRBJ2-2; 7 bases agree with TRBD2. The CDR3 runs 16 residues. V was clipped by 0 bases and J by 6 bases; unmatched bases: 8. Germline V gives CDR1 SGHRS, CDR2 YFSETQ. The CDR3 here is CASSLEVRLAAGELFF. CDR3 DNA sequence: TGCGCCAGCAGCTTGGAGGTCCGGCTAGCGGCCGGGGAGCTGTTTTTT.

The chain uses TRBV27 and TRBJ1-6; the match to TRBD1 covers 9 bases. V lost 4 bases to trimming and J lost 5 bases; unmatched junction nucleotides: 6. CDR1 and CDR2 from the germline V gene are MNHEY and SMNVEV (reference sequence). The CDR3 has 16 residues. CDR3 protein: CASSWTGEWDNSPLHF. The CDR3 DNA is TGTGCCAGCAGTTGGACAGGGGAATGGGATAATTCACCCCTCCACTTT.

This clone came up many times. The CDR3 nucleotides are TGTGCCAGCAGTTTCCCCTCAGGCCCCCCCTCCTACGAGCAGTACTTC. Protein: CASSFPSGPPSYEQYF. The J gene is TRBJ2-7, the V gene TRBV27, with D unresolved. V dropped 3 bases and J dropped 0 bases, with 15 bases sitting between them. Germline loops: CDR1 MNHEY, CDR2 SMNVEV (reference sequence). The CDR3 runs 16 residues.

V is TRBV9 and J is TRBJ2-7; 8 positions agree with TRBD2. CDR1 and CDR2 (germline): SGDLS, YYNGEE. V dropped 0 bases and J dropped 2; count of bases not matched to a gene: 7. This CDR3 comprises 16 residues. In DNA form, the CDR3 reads TGTGCCAGCAGCGTAGAGGCCAGCGGGGGAGCCTACGAGCAGTACTTC. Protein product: CASSVEASGGAYEQYF.

The CDR3 spells CASSQGLNEQFF. CDR3 coding DNA: TGTGCCAGCAGCCAAGGTCTCAATGAGCAGTTCTTC. The gene calls are TRBV3-1 (or the pseudogene TRBV3-2) and TRBJ2-1, with D unclear. The V gene's germline CDR1 is LGHDT and CDR2 YNNKEL (reference sequence). Between the trimmed V and J ends, which lost 1 base and 6 bases, there was a span of 4 bases. The CDR3 is made up of 12 amino acids.

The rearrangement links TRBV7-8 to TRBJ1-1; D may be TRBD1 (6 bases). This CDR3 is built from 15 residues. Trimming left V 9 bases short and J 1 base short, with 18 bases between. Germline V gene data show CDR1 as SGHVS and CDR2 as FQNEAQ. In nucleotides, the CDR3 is TGTGCCAGTAAACAAGCGCGGACAGCGAACACTGAAGCTTTCTTT. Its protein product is CASKQARTANTEAFF.

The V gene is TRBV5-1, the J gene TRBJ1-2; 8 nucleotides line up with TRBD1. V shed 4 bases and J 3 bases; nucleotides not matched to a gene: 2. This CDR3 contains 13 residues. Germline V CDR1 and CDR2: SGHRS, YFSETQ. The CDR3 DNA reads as TGCGCCAGCAGCACGGGACAGGACTATGGCTACACCTTC. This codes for CASSTGQDYGYTF.

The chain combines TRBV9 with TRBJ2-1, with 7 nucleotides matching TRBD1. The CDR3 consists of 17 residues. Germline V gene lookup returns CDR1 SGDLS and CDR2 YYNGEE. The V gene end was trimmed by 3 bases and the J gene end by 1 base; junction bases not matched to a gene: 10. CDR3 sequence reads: CASSAGSGGASYNEQFF. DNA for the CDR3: TGTGCCAGCAGCGCCGGTTCAGGGGGAGCGTCCTACAATGAGCAGTTCTTC.

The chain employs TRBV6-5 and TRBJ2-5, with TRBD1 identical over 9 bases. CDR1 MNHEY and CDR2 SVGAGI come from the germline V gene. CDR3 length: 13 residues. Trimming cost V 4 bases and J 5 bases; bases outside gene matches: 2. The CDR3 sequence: CASSWGTGETQYF. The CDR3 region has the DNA TGTGCCAGCAGTTGGGGGACAGGGGAGACCCAGTACTTC.

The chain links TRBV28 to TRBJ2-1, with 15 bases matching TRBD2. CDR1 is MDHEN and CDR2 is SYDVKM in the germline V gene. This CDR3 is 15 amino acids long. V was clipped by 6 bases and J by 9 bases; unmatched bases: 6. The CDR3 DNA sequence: TGTGCCAGCAGAGCCGGGACTAGCGGGAGGCCTGAGCAGTTCTTC. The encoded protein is CASRAGTSGRPEQFF.

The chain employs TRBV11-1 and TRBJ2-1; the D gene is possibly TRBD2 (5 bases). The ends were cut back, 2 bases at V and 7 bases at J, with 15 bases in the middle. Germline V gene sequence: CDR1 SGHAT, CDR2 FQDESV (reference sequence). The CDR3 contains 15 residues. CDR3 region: CASSLLLVGKNEQFF. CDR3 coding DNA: TGTGCCAGCAGCTTATTACTAGTCGGGAAAAATGAGCAGTTCTTC.

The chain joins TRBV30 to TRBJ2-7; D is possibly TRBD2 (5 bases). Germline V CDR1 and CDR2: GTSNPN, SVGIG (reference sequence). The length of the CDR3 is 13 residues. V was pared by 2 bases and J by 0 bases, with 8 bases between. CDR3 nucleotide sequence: TGTGCCTGGAGTCCGGGAACCTCCTACGAGCAGTACTTC. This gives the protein CAWSPGTSYEQYF.

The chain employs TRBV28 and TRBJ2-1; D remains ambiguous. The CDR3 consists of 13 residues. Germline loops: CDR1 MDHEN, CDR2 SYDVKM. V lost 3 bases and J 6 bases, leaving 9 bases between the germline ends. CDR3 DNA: TGTGCCAGCAGTTTTTACAGTACCAATGAGCAGTTCTTC. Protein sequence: CASSFYSTNEQFF.

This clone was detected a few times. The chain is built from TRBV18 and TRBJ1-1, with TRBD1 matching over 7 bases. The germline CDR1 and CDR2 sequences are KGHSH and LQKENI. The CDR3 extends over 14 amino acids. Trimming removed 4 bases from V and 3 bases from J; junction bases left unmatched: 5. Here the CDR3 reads CASSQGAGDTEAFF. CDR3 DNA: TGTGCCAGCTCACAGGGGGCTGGGGACACTGAAGCTTTCTTT.

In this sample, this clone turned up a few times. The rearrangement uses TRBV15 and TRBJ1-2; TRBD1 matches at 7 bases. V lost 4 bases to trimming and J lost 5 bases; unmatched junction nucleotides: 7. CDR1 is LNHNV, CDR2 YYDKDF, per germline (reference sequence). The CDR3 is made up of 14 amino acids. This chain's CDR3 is CATSTAGGSYGYTF. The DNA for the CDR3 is TGTGCCACCAGCACGGCAGGGGGATCTTATGGCTACACCTTC.

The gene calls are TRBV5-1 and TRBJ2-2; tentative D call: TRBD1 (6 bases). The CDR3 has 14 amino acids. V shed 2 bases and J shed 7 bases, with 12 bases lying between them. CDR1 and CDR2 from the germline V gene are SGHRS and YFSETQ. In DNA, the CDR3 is TGCGCCAGCAGCTTACAGGGATATAACGGGGAGCTGTTTTTT. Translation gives CASSLQGYNGELFF.

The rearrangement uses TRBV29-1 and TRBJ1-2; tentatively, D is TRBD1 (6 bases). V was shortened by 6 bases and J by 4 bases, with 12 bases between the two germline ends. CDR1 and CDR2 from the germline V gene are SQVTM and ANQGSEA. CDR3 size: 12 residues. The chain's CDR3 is CSVLTGGYGYTF. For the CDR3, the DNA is TGCAGCGTCCTGACAGGCGGCTATGGCTACACCTTC.

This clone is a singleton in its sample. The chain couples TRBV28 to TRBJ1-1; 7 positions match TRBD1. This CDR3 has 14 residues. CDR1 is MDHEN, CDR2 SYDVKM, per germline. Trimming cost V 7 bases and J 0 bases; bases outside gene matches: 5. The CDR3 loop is CASTQQGVNTEAFF. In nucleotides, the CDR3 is TGTGCCAGCACCCAGCAGGGGGTGAACACTGAAGCTTTCTTT. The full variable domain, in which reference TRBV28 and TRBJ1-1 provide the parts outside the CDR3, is DVKVTQSSRYLVKRTGEKVFLECVQDMDHENMFWYRQDPGLGLRLIYFSYDVKMKEKGDIPEGYSVSREKKERFSLILESASTNQTSMYLCASTQQGVNTEAFFGQGTRLTVV.

CDR3 sequence: CATSRGGLAAGDEQYF. For the CDR3, the DNA is TGTGCCACCAGCAGGGGGGGACTAGCGGCCGGAGACGAGCAGTACTTC. The genes are TRBV15 and TRBJ2-7, with TRBD2 matching over 11 bases. Per germline, CDR1 LNHNV and CDR2 YYDKDF (reference sequence). The CDR3 contains 16 residues. V lost 3 bases and J lost 5; bases outside the gene matches: 9.

DNA for the CDR3: TGTGCCATCAGTGATTGGACTAGCGGGGCTCAAGAGACCCAGTACTTC. Translation: CAISDWTSGAQETQYF. The chain combines TRBV10-3 with TRBJ2-5, with 12 positions matching TRBD2. Germline lookup yields CDR1 ENHRY and CDR2 SYGVKD. The trim removed 3 bases at V and 2 bases at J, leaving 4 bases unmatched. CDR3 size: 16 residues.